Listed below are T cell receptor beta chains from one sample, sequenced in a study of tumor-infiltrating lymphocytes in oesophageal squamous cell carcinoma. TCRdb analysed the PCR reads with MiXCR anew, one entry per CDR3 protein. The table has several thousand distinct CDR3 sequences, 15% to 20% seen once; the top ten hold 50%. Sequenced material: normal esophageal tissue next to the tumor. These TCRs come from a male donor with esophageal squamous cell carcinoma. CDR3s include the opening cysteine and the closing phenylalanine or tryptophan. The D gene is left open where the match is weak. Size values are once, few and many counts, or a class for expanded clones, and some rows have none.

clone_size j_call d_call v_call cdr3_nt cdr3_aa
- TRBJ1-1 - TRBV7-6 TGTGCCAGCAGCTTAGGAACGAACACTGAAGCTTTCTTT CASSLGTNTEAFF
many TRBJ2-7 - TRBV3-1 TGTGCCAGCAGCCAGTTACAGTTCTACGAGCAGTACTTC CASSQLQFYEQYF
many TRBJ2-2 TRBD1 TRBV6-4 TGTGCCAGCAGTGAGACAGGGGCGAACACCGGGGAGCTGTTTTTT CASSETGANTGELFF
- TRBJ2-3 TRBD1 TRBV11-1 TGTGCCAGCAGCCCTTGGACAGGGCGAGTCACCGGGGAGCTGTATTTT CASSPWTGRVTGELYF
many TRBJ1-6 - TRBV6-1 TGTGCCAGCAGAGGGGGGAATTCACCCCTCCACTTT CASRGGNSPLHF
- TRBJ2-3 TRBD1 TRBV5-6 TGTGCCAGCAGCCCGACAGGGTTGTGTGAGCAGTATTTT CASSPTGLCEQYF
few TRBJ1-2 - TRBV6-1 TGTGCCAGCAGTGAAAGAGGCCTAGCTAACTATGGCTACACCTTC CASSERGLANYGYTF
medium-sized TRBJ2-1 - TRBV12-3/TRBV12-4 TGTGCCAGCAGCCCCGCCCCCATAGGCTTCTACAATGAGCAGTTCTTC CASSPAPIGFYNEQFF
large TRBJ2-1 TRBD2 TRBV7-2 TGTGCCAGCAGCTCGCCCCGGACCGAGGAGCGGGATTACAATGAGCAGTTCTTC CASSSPRTEERDYNEQFF
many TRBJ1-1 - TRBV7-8 TGTGCCAGCAGCTTATTAGGGGGGGCCACTGAAGCTTTCTTT CASSLLGGATEAFF
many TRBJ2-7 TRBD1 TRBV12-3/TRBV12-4 TGTGCCAGCAGTCCACAGGACAGGGTCAAGCAGTACTTC CASSPQDRVKQYF
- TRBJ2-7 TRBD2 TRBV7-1 TGTGCCAGCAGCGTAGATGGGACTAGCGGGGGCAACGATGAGGAGTTCTTC CASSVDGTSGGNDEEFF
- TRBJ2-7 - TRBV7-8 TGTGCCAGCAGCGCCGGAGGGGGCGGCGGCTACGAGCAGTACTTC CASSAGGGGGYEQYF
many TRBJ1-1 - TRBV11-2 TGTGCCAGCAGCTTCGGGGGGGCCGGGAACACTGAAGCTTTCTTT CASSFGGAGNTEAFF
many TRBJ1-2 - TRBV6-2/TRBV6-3 TGTGCCAGCAGCGAGGACAATTGGCTCGGGAATCTCAGCGGCTACACCTTC CASSEDNWLGNLSGYTF
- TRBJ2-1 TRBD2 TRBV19 TGTGCCAGTAGTAGCTCTGGGGCGGGGGTGGGTGAGCAGTTCTTC CASSSSGAGVGEQFF
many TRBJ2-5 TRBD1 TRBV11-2 TGTGCCAGCAGCTTTCCCTCGCCCCGACAGGGCCAAGAGACCCAGTACTTC CASSFPSPRQGQETQYF
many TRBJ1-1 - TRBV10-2 TGCGCCAGCATGTACGTGGGGGGGGAAGCTGAAGCTTTCTTT CASMYVGGEAEAFF
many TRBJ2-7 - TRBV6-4 TGTGCCAGCAGTGACTGCAGGGAGTACGAGCAGTACTTC CASSDCREYEQYF
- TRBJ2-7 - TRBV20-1 TGCAGTGTTGGGACGGATACCTACGAGCAGTACTTC CSVGTDTYEQYF
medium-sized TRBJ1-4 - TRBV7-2 TGTGCCAGCAGCTTAACAGGGTGGGCAACTAATGAAAAACTGTTTTTT CASSLTGWATNEKLFF
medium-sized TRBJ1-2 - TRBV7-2 TGTGCCAGCAGCTTATCCCCGGGTTCCATCTATGGCTACACCTTC CASSLSPGSIYGYTF
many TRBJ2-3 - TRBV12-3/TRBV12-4 TGTGCCAGCAGTTTTGATAGCCCGGATACGCAGTATTTT CASSFDSPDTQYF